Below are 7 T cell receptor beta chains sequenced from a single sample in a study of CD8 T cells in Susac syndrome. RNA totalling about 0.45 to 1 ug underwent reverse transcription with random hexamers. TCRdb independently ran MiXCR on the immunoSEQ multiplex PCR reads; one entry per CDR3 protein. In the table there are roughly 200,000 distinct CDR3 sequences, just under 95% of which are singletons. Specimen: CD4+ T cells from PBMCs. The origin of the receptors is a human donor with multiple sclerosis.

The rearrangement joins TRBV12-3 or TRBV12-4 to TRBJ1-2; a possible D gene is TRBD1 (5 bases). V was shortened by 3 bases and J by 3 bases, with 11 bases between the two germline ends. The CDR3 is 14 residues long. The CDR3 DNA is TGTGCCAGCAGTTTCCGGACACATTACTATGGCTACACCTTC. Amino acids: CASSFRTHYYGYTF.

About this clonotype: A junction end diverges from the germline sequence, so it may reflect a read error. The chain employs TRBV7-9 and TRBJ1-2; D unresolved. CDR3 length: 14 amino acids. Germline assignment: CDR1 SEHNR and CDR2 FQNEAQ (reference sequence). The CDR3 nucleotides read TGTGCCAGCAGCTTAGATCATTCTTCGTGGAGGGTATACTTC. Translation gives CASSLDHSSWRVYF.

V is TRBV9 and J is TRBJ2-1, with D perhaps matching TRBD2 (7 bases). V shed 0 bases and J shed 5 bases, with 15 bases lying between them. The CDR3 consists of 16 residues. Germline lookup yields CDR1 SGDLS and CDR2 YYNGEE. The CDR3 coding sequence is TGTGCCAGCAGCGTAGTGGGCGGGGGCCCAAACAATGAGCAGTTCTTC. It specifies CASSVVGGGPNNEQFF.

The chain uses TRBV7-9 and TRBJ2-7, with 8 bases that match TRBD1. The junction had 3 bases not matched to a gene; V was cut back by 5 bases and J by 3 bases. The germline V gene encodes CDR1 SEHNR and CDR2 FQNEAQ (reference sequence). The CDR3 has 13 residues. In nucleotides, the CDR3 is TGTGCCAGCAGCCCCGGGACAGGCTACGAGCAGTACTTC. Amino acid sequence: CASSPGTGYEQYF.

The V gene is TRBV12-3 or TRBV12-4, the J gene TRBJ2-5; TRBD2 matches 10 bases. V lost 4 bases, J lost 5 bases, and 13 bases stayed unmatched. This CDR3 has 17 residues. CDR3 sequence (DNA): TGTGCCAGCAGTTCCGGGTTTAAGCGGGGGGGCAAGGAGACCCAGTACTTC. It is translated as CASSSGFKRGGKETQYF.

The genes are TRBV5-1 and TRBJ2-6; no clear D gene. The CDR3 length is 15 residues. Germline-derived CDR1 and CDR2 are SGHRS and YFSETQ. V dropped 1 base and J dropped 0 bases, with 5 bases sitting between them. The CDR3 loop reads CASSLLTSGANVLTF. The DNA of the CDR3 is TGCGCCAGCAGCTTGTTGACCTCTGGGGCCAACGTCCTGACTTTC.

The chain carries TRBV27 and TRBJ1-6, with 7 bases that match TRBD1. Germline CDR1 and CDR2: MNHEY and SMNVEV (reference sequence). This CDR3 has 14 amino acids. The V and J ends lost 3 bases and 9 bases, in that order; junction bases with no gene match: 5. Here the CDR3 reads CASSFQGVRSPLHF. In DNA, the CDR3 is TGTGCCAGCAGTTTTCAGGGGGTCCGTTCACCCCTCCACTTT.